This entry is about one TCR beta chain. Patients at the Seattle site were enrolled during active infection and followed longitudinally. The source of the sample is a study of blood T cell repertoires in COVID-19. Overall study context: The United States, Italy and Spain supplied acute and convalescent COVID-19 samples.

J was trimmed by 10 bases and V by 4 bases; bases with no gene match: 6. Germline V lookup: CDR1 SGHRS, CDR2 YFSETQ. The CDR3 spans 13 residues. Study processing details: Amplification with reference gene primers provided the estimates of nucleated cell counts. Produced via immunoSEQ multiplex PCR; TCRdb's table is partial and in-frame only. The D gene and trimming were derived from the DNA, and the V and J assignments and clone size from that table. The table has just under 60,000 clones, 80% to 85% seen once. This receptor was taken from a man older than 75 with COVID-19, enrolled during active disease. The sequencing sample was made of peripheral blood. The gene calls are TRBV5-1 and TRBJ2-1; TRBD1 matches at 9 bases. CDR3 residues: CASSIQGAGEQFF. The CDR3, as DNA: TGCGCCAGCAGCATACAGGGGGCCGGGGAGCAGTTCTTC. Variable domain in full (rest from reference TRBV5-1 and TRBJ2-1): KAGVTQTPRYLIKTRGQQVTLSCSPISGHRSVSWYQQTPGQGLQFLFEYFSETQRNKGNFPGRFSGRQFSNSRSEMNVSTLELGDSALYLCASSIQGAGEQFFGPGTRLTVL.